These T cell receptor beta chains were read from a single sample in a study of spatial heterogeneity in lung cancer. TCRdb ran MiXCR on the 5' RACE reads and lists one entry per CDR3 protein. The top ten hold around 26% of the sample, which has tens of thousands of distinct CDR3 sequences, 4% to 6% seen once. This sample comprised PBMCs, obtained at surgery. These receptor sequences come from a female donor with early-stage non-small cell lung cancer. Each CDR3 is given with its conserved first and last residue. Each record gives: CDR3 protein, J gene, D gene, V gene. The D gene is left open where the match is weak.

CSVGQGDSSKQYF | TRBJ2-7 | TRBD1 | TRBV29-1
CATSESSGVRWFF | TRBJ2-1 | . | TRBV24-1
CASSQDTGRSGNTIYF | TRBJ1-3 | . | TRBV4-3
CASSFQRGDYGYTF | TRBJ1-2 | . | TRBV5-1
CASSLAGQGADTQYF | TRBJ2-3 | TRBD1 | TRBV28
CASSDGPLRTQFF | TRBJ2-1 | . | TRBV6-1
CASSDYESNQPQHF | TRBJ1-5 | . | TRBV25-1
CSASGGTDTQYF | TRBJ2-3 | . | TRBV20-1
CASSLEVPGNTIYF | TRBJ1-3 | . | TRBV5-1
CASSLAVQETQYF | TRBJ2-5 | . | TRBV7-2
CASSRQGVYTEAFF | TRBJ1-1 | TRBD1 | TRBV12-3/TRBV12-4
CASSLGGDTEAFF | TRBJ1-1 | . | TRBV7-6
CAARPGDSNQPQHF | TRBJ1-5 | . | TRBV7-6
CSARGLAGELADTQYF | TRBJ2-3 | TRBD2 | TRBV20-1
CASSLRRVSYGELFF | TRBJ2-2 | . | TRBV28
CASSQWAGRPGEQYF | TRBJ2-7 | . | TRBV4-3
CASSLWQGYGELFF | TRBJ2-2 | . | TRBV27
CASSLAVSYNEQFF | TRBJ2-1 | . | TRBV5-6
CASSRGTGSKGRTEAFF | TRBJ1-1 | TRBD1 | TRBV7-9
CASSLANEKNIQYF | TRBJ2-4 | . | TRBV7-6